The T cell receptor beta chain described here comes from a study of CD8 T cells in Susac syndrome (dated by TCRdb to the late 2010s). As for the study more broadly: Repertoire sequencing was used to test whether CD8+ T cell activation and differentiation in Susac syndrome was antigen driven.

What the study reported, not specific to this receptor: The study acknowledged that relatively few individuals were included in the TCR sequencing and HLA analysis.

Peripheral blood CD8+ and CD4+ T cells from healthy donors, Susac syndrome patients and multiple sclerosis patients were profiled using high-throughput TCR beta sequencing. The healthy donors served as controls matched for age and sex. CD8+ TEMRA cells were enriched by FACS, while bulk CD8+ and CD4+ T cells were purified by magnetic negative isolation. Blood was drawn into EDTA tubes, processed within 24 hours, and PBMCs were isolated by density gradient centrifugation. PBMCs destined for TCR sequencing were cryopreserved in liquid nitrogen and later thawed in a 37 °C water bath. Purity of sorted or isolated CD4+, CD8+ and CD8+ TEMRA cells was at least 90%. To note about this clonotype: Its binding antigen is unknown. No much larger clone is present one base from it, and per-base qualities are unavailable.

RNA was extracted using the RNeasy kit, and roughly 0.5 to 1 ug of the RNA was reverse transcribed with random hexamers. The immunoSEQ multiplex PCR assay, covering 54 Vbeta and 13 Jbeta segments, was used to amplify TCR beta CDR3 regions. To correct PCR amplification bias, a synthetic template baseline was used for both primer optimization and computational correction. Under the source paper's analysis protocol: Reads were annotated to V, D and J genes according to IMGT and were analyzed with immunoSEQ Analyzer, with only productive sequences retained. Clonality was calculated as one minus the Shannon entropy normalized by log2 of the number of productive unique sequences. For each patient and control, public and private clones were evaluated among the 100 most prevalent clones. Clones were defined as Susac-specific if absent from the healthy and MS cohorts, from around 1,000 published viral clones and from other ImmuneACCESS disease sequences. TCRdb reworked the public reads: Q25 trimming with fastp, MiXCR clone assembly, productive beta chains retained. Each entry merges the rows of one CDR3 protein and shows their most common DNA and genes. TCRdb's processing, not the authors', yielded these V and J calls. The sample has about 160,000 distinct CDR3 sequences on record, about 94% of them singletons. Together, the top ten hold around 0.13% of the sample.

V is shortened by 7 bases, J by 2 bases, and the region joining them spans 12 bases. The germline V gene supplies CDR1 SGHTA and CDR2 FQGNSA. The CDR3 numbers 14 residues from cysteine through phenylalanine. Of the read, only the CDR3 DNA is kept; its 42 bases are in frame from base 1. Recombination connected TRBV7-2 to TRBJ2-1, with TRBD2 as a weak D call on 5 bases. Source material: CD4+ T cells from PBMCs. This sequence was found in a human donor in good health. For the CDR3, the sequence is CASTPGLAYNEQFF. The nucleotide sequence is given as TGTGCCAGCACCCCTGGACTCGCCTACAATGAGCAGTTCTTC.